This record concerns one T cell receptor beta chain sequence. Its antigen is undetermined. This sample is drawn from a study of shared clonotypes between healthy human individuals. Whole-study findings and limits: Generation probabilities were higher for clonotypes shared across all four sorted-subset donors than for unshared ones.

TCRdb's copy holds only in-frame clones and misses some; the assay was immunoSEQ multiplex PCR. The sample holds some 1.5 million clones, about 96% seen once. Healthy adults negative for HIV, lacking recent acute infections or vaccinations, served as donors. This CDR3 is built from 14 residues. The junction had 3 bases not matched to a gene; V was cut back by 2 bases and J by 8 bases. Germline CDR1 is SGHRS and CDR2 is YFSETQ. Sequenced input: naive CD4+ T cells sorted from blood. Specified subset: CD45RA+ positively selected. The source is a man between 25 and 39 years old in good health. V and J are TRBV5-1 and TRBJ2-1, with 11 bases identical to TRBD2. The CDR3 here is CASSFTSGSDEQFF. CDR3 DNA: TGCGCCAGCAGCTTCACTAGCGGGAGCGATGAGCAGTTCTTC.